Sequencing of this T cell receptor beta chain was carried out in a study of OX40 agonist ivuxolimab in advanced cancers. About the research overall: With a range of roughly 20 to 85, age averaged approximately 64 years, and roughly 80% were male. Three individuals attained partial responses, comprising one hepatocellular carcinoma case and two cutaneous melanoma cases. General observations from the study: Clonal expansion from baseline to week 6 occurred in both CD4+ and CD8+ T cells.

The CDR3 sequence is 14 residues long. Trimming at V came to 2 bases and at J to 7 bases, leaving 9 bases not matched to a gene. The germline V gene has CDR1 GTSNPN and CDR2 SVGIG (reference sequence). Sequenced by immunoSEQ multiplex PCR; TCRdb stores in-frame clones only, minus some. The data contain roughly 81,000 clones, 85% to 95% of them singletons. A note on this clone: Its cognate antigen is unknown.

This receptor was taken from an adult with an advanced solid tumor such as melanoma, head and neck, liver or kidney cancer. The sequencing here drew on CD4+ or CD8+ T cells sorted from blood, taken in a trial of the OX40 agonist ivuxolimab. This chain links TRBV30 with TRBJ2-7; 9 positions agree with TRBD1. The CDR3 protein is CAWSRGQGLGEQYF. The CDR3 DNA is TGTGCCTGGAGTCGAGGACAGGGGTTGGGAGAGCAGTACTTC.